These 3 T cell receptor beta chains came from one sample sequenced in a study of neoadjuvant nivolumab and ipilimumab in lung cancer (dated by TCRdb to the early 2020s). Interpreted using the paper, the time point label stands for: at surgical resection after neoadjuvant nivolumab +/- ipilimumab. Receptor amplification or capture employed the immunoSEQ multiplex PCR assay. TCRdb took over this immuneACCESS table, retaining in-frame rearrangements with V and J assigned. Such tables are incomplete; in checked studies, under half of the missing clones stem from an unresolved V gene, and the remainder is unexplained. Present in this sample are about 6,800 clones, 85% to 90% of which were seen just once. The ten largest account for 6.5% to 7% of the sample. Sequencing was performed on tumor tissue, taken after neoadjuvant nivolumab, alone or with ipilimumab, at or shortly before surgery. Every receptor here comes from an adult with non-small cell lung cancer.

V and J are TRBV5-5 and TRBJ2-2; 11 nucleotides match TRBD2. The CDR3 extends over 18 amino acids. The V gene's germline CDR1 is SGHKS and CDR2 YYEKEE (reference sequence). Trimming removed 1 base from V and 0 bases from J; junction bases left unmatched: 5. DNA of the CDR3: TGTGCCAGCAGCTTGTTGTTAGCGGGGGGGCCGAACACCGGGGAGCTGTTTTTT. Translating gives CASSLLLAGGPNTGELFF.

The CDR3: CASSSSVEQFF. For the CDR3, the DNA is TGTGCCAGCAGCAGTAGTGTCGAGCAGTTCTTC. The chain joins TRBV5-6 to TRBJ2-1, with D uncertain. CDR1 is SGHDT and CDR2 is YYEEEE in the germline V gene. V lost 4 bases and J lost 10, with 9 bases in between. CDR3 length: 11 residues.

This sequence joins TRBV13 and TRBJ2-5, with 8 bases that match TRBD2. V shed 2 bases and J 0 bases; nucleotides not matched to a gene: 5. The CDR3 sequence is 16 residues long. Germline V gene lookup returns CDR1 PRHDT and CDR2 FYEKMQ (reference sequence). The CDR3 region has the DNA TGTGCCAGCAGCTTAAGGAGCGGGGGTTACCAAGAGACCCAGTACTTC. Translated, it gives CASSLRSGGYQETQYF.